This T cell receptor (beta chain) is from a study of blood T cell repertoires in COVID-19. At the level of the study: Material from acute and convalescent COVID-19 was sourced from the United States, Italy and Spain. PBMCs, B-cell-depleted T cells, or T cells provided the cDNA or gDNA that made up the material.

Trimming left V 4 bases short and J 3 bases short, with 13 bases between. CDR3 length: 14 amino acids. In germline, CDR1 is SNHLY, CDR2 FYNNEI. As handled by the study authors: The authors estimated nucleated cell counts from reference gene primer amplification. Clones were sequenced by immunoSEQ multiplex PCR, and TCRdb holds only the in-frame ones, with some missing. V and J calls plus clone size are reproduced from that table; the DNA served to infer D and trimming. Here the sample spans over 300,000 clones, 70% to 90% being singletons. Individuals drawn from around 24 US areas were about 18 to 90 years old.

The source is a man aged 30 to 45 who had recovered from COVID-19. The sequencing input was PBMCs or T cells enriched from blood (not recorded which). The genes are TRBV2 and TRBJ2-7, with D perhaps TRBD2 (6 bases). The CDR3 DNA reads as TGTGCCAGCAGTGTTTCAGCGGGTGTCTACGAGCAGTACTTC. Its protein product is CASSVSAGVYEQYF. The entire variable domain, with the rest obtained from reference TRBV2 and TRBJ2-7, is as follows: EPEVTQTPSHQVTQMGQEVILRCVPISNHLYFYWYRQILGQKVEFLVSFYNNEISEKSEIFDDQFSVERPDGSNFTLKIRSTKLEDSAMYFCASSVSAGVYEQYFGPGTRLTVT.